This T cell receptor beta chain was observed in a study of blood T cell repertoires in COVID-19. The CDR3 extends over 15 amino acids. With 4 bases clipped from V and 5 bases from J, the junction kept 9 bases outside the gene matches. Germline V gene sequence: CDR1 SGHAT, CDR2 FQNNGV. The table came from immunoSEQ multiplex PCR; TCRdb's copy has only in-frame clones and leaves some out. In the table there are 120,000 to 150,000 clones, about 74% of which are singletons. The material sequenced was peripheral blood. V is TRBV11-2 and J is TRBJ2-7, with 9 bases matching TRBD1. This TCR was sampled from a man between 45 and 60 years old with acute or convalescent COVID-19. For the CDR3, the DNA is TGTGCCAGCAGCTCCCCCGGACAGGGGTTCAACGAGCAGTACTTC. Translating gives CASSSPGQGFNEQYF.